The 21 T cell receptor beta chains presented below share a single source sample, sequenced in a study of CD8+ T cells in alopecia areata. After isolation, RNA underwent reverse transcription to generate cDNA as the sequencing template. Repertoires were generated with immunoSEQ multiplex PCR, while TCRdb's copy carries only in-frame clones and drops some. The sample has around 60,000 clones, roughly two fifths seen once. The source material was NKG2D-low CD8+ T cells sorted from blood. Source of these receptors: a human donor with alopecia areata.

The chain uses TRBV5-6 and TRBJ2-7; D is unclear. Germline-derived CDR1 and CDR2 are SGHDT and YYEEEE. Trimming pared 4 bases from V and 4 bases from J, leaving 21 bases between. The CDR3 length is 16 residues. The CDR3 region is CASSLTGTTPVYEQYF. The CDR3 coding sequence is TGTGCCAGCAGCCTTACCGGAACGACGCCTGTTTACGAGCAGTACTTC.

The chain links TRBV7-9 to TRBJ2-7; possibly TRBD1 or TRBD2 for D (5 bases each). V was clipped by 6 bases and J by 5 bases, with 14 bases between them. Germline CDR1 SEHNR, CDR2 FQNEAQ (reference sequence). The CDR3 extends over 13 amino acids. In DNA form, the CDR3 reads TGTGCCAGCAGACTCCTGGGGGTAGACGAGCAGTACTTC. As protein: CASRLLGVDEQYF.

Remarks on this clone: Distinct nucleotide sequences in the sample also encode this CDR3. V usage is TRBV4-1 and J usage is TRBJ2-6; D gene uncertain. There are 14 residues in the CDR3. Germline CDR1 and CDR2: MGHRA and YSYEKL. Trimming took off 1 base at V and 1 base at J, with 2 bases between the two ends. The CDR3 spells CASSQVSGANVLTF. The CDR3 region has the DNA TGCGCCAGCAGCCAAGTTTCTGGGGCCAACGTCCTGACTTTC.

This clone has more than one count but fewer than ten. This rearrangement joins TRBV29-1 to TRBJ2-7; 7 nucleotides align to TRBD1. The CDR3 consists of 14 residues. The germline gives CDR1 SQVTM, CDR2 ANQGSEA. V shed 6 bases and J 6 bases; nucleotides not matched to a gene: 14. Written as DNA, the CDR3 is TGCAGCGTGCTATTTTCAAGGGGGCCGGCCGAGCAGTACTTC. It encodes CSVLFSRGPAEQYF.

The chain employs TRBV4-3 and TRBJ2-7, with D tentatively TRBD2 (6 bases). Germline CDR1 reads LGHNA; CDR2 reads YSLEER. This CDR3 comprises 14 residues. Trimming stripped 0 bases from V and 2 bases from J, with 8 bases between. This CDR3 is CASSQDGGTYEQYF. The CDR3 DNA sequence: TGCGCCAGCAGCCAAGATGGAGGGACCTACGAGCAGTACTTC.

This clone was seen more than once but under ten times. The chain combines TRBV4-3 with TRBJ1-1; possibly TRBD1 for D (5 bases). Trimming shortened V by 1 base and J by 5 bases, and 8 bases separated the two germline ends. The CDR3 has 13 amino acids. Germline V gene sequence: CDR1 LGHNA, CDR2 YSLEER. CDR3 protein: CASSQVGGTEAFF. As DNA, the CDR3 is TGCGCCAGCAGCCAAGTGGGGGGTACTGAAGCTTTCTTT.

This clone was observed a handful of times. The rearrangement links TRBV5-5 to TRBJ2-1, with D uncertain. The CDR3 is 9 residues long. The ends were cut back, 7 bases at V and 12 bases at J, with 8 bases in the middle. CDR1 and CDR2 from the germline V gene are SGHKS and YYEKEE (reference sequence). The DNA for the CDR3 is TGTGCCAGCTCGGCTGGGCAGTTCTTC. This codes for CASSAGQFF.

J is TRBJ2-2 and V is TRBV5-6; D not resolved. The CDR3 loop spans 15 amino acids. Germline V gives CDR1 SGHDT, CDR2 YYEEEE. Deletions cut 0 bases from V and 0 bases from J, with 6 bases between. The CDR3 DNA follows: TGTGCCAGCAGCTTGGCGCAGACGAACACCGGGGAGCTGTTTTTT. Translation: CASSLAQTNTGELFF. Supplemented by reference TRBV5-6 and TRBJ2-2, the full variable domain reads DAGVTQSPTHLIKTRGQQVTLRCSPKSGHDTVSWYQQALGQGPQFIFQYYEEEERQRGNFPDRFSGHQFPNYSSELNVNALLLGDSALYLCASSLAQTNTGELFFGEGSRLTVL.

The CDR3 here is CASSLASGGSYEQYF. CDR3 coding DNA: TGTGCCAGCAGCTTGGCCAGCGGGGGGTCCTACGAGCAGTACTTC. V and J are TRBV5-4 and TRBJ2-7; 9 bases align to TRBD2. Germline assignment: CDR1 SGHNT and CDR2 YYREEE (reference sequence). V lost 0 bases to trimming and J lost 1 base; unmatched junction nucleotides: 2. This CDR3 region has 15 residues.

This clone was seen a handful of times. The J gene is TRBJ2-1, the V gene TRBV7-9, with 7 bases that match TRBD2. The germline V gene encodes CDR1 SEHNR and CDR2 FQNEAQ (reference sequence). V lost 0 bases and J lost 10; bases outside the gene matches: 6. There are 14 residues in the CDR3. The CDR3 DNA sequence: TGTGCCAGCAGCTTAGCGCAGGCTAGCGGAGAGCAGTTCTTC. It codes for CASSLAQASGEQFF. Looking up the rest from reference TRBV7-9 and TRBJ2-1 gives the full variable domain: DTGVSQNPRHKITKRGQNVTFRCDPISEHNRLYWYRQTLGQGPEFLTYFQNEAQLEKSRLLSDRFSAERPKGSFSTLEIQRTEQGDSAMYLCASSLAQASGEQFFGPGTRLTVL.

This sequence joins TRBV2 and TRBJ2-7; 10 nucleotides agree with TRBD2. The V segment lost 8 bases and the J segment 2 bases; nucleotides outside the gene matches: 3. Germline assignment: CDR1 SNHLY and CDR2 FYNNEI. CDR3 length equals 13 residues. The CDR3 DNA reads TGTGCCAGCGGGCTAGCGGGGGCCTACGAGCAGTACTTC. Translation: CASGLAGAYEQYF. Combining the CDR3 with reference TRBV2 and TRBJ2-7 gives the whole variable domain EPEVTQTPSHQVTQMGQEVILRCVPISNHLYFYWYRQILGQKVEFLVSFYNNEISEKSEIFDDQFSVERPDGSNFTLKIRSTKLEDSAMYFCASGLAGAYEQYFGPGTRLTVT.

The CDR3 DNA reads as TGTGCCAGCAGCTCCAGGAGCCCGGAGGGAAGGAGGCCCCAGCATTTT. Translated, it gives CASSSRSPEGRRPQHF. V and J are TRBV13 and TRBJ1-5; unclear D gene. Looked up from germline, CDR1 is PRHDT and CDR2 is FYEKMQ (reference sequence). The length of the CDR3 is 16 residues. The V gene lost 4 bases and the J gene lost 9 bases, with 22 bases spanning the gap.

The chain links TRBV5-1 to TRBJ2-7; 8 nucleotides agree with TRBD2. The trim removed 5 bases at V and 2 bases at J, leaving 9 bases unmatched. CDR1 SGHRS and CDR2 YFSETQ come from the germline V gene. The CDR3 extends over 15 amino acids. CDR3 DNA sequence: TGCGCCAGCAGAACCCAAGCGGGAGCCCCCTACGAGCAGTACTTC. Amino acid sequence: CASRTQAGAPYEQYF.

This chain joins TRBV2 and TRBJ2-1, with 8 positions matching TRBD2. From germline, CDR1 is SNHLY and CDR2 FYNNEI. The CDR3 length is 14 residues. V trimming: 7 bases; J trimming: 6 bases; junction bases outside the gene matches: 8. The CDR3 DNA reads TGTGCCAGCATCACAAGCGGGAGTGCCAATGAGCAGTTCTTC. It translates to CASITSGSANEQFF.

The rearrangement uses TRBV27 and TRBJ1-2, with unresolved D. Germline CDR1 MNHEY, CDR2 SMNVEV (reference sequence). V lost 0 bases to trimming and J lost 6 bases, with 11 bases between them. This CDR3 region has 14 residues. The CDR3 sequence is CASSLSLTTNGYTF. For the CDR3, the DNA is TGTGCCAGCAGTTTATCTCTCACAACTAATGGCTACACCTTC.

The rearrangement uses TRBV30 and TRBJ2-7; TRBD2 agrees at 10 bases. The CDR3 length is 13 residues. Germline CDR1 reads GTSNPN; CDR2 reads SVGIG (reference sequence). V dropped 7 bases and J dropped 4; count of bases not matched to a gene: 7. The CDR3 DNA is TGTGCCTCTGGGAGTAGCGGGGGGTACGAGCAGTACTTC. It is translated as CASGSSGGYEQYF. Supplemented by reference TRBV30 and TRBJ2-7, the full variable domain reads SQTIHQWPATLVQPVGSPLSLECTVEGTSNPNLYWYRQAAGRGLQLLFYSVGIGQISSEVPQNLSASRPQDRQFILSSKKLLLSDSGFYLCASGSSGGYEQYFGPGTRLTVT.

This clone was observed a single time. CDR3 loop: CASSEPGLPSGEQYF. The CDR3, as DNA: TGTGCCAGCAGTGAACCAGGGCTGCCTAGCGGCGAGCAGTACTTC. The chain employs TRBV6-1 and TRBJ2-7, with 7 bases matching TRBD2. The germline gives CDR1 MNHNS, CDR2 SASEGT. This CDR3 region has 15 residues. The J segment lost 6 bases and the V segment lost 2 bases, leaving 10 bases of the junction unmatched.

This clone was detected only a few times. V and J are TRBV19 and TRBJ1-1; no clear D gene. The CDR3 is made up of 13 amino acids. In germline, CDR1 is LNHDA, CDR2 SQIVND (reference sequence). Trimming removed 5 bases at V and 4 bases at J, with 11 bases between. CDR3 in amino acids: CASSLSRATEAFF. In DNA form, the CDR3 reads TGTGCCAGTAGTCTAAGTAGGGCCACTGAAGCTTTCTTT.

This clone appeared once. CDR3 protein: CAWSVGARQPQHF. DNA of the CDR3: TGTGCCTGGAGTGTCGGGGCGCGGCAGCCCCAGCATTTT. This chain connects TRBV30 to TRBJ1-5; D might be TRBD1 (5 bases). CDR3 length: 13 residues. V was pared by 0 bases and J by 7 bases, with 10 bases between. The V gene's germline CDR1 is GTSNPN and CDR2 SVGIG (reference sequence).

This rearrangement joins TRBV7-6 to TRBJ2-7; D possibly corresponds to TRBD2 (5 bases). Germline loops: CDR1 SGHVS, CDR2 FNYEAQ. V was trimmed by 5 bases and J by 5 bases, leaving 16 bases between them. This CDR3 comprises 14 residues. The CDR3 DNA is TGTGCCAGCAGCCGAGGGTATAGGTCCGACGAGCAGTACTTC. This sequence encodes CASSRGYRSDEQYF.

The chain employs TRBV9 and TRBJ1-6; D is perhaps TRBD1 (5 bases). Between the trimmed V and J ends, which lost 0 bases and 5 bases, there was a span of 6 bases. The V gene's germline CDR1 is SGDLS and CDR2 YYNGEE. This CDR3 spans 14 amino acids. CDR3 amino acids: CASSVGGDNSPLHF. CDR3 bases: TGTGCCAGCAGCGTAGGGGGCGATAATTCACCCCTCCACTTT.